This TCR beta chain came from a study of blood T cell repertoires in COVID-19. Study context: Donors in the United States, Italy and Spain gave samples during acute or convalescent COVID-19.

How the authors handled the data: Nucleated cell counts were estimated from reference gene primer amplification. Sequencing was performed with immunoSEQ multiplex PCR; in TCRdb, only in-frame clones are kept and a portion is missing. V, J and clone size are those of that table, while D and trimming were read from the DNA. The sample has 150,000 or so clones; about four fifths are singletons. Participants had their cohort set by participant-reported clinical history. CDR1 MDHEN and CDR2 SYDVKM come from the germline V gene. The CDR3 has 15 residues. The ends lost 3 bases at V and 5 bases at J; junction bases unmatched: 4.

This sequence was found in a woman aged 45-65 years who had been exposed to COVID-19. The J gene is TRBJ1-6, the V gene TRBV28; 7 nucleotides align to TRBD1. Specimen: PBMCs or T cells enriched from blood (not recorded which). In DNA, the CDR3 is TGTGCCAGCAGTTTCACAGGGGCCGATAATTCACCCCTCCACTTT. Amino acids: CASSFTGADNSPLHF.